This entry lists 5 T cell receptor beta chains sequenced from one sample in a study of cytomegalovirus exposure and HLA in healthy donors. It was with 60 Vbeta and 13 Jbeta primers that the PCR ran. Method: immunoSEQ multiplex PCR; TCRdb's copy keeps in-frame clones and lacks some. The data contain more than 95,000 clones, approximately 72% of them singletons. The sample consisted of PBMCs. These TCRs come from a woman aged 45-65 years in good health and CMV-seropositive.

J is TRBJ2-1 and V is TRBV6-7, with a tentative D call TRBD2 (5 bases). TRBV6-7 belongs to the ORF category, with a function that is uncertain. Trimming took 7 bases from V and 9 from J, leaving 16 bases between them. The CDR3 contains 13 residues. The CDR3, as DNA: TGTGCCAGCACCCACTGGGCAGAGGGTGAGCAGTTCTTC. Amino acids: CASTHWAEGEQFF.

The sample holds a few counts of this clone. The V and J genes are TRBV4-1 and TRBJ1-2, with D perhaps TRBD1 (6 bases). Germline V lookup: CDR1 MGHRA, CDR2 YSYEKL. V lost 4 bases and J lost 2, with 14 bases in between. The CDR3 sequence is 15 residues long. CDR3 bases: TGCGCCAGCAGCCGGGTACCCCAGGGGAACTATGGCTACACCTTC. This encodes CASSRVPQGNYGYTF.

The chain employs TRBV27 and TRBJ2-5; D possibly corresponds to TRBD2 (7 bases). Germline-derived CDR1 and CDR2 are MNHEY and SMNVEV (reference sequence). This CDR3 has 15 residues. V was shortened by 6 bases and J by 5 bases, with 19 bases between the two germline ends. The CDR3 nucleotides read TGTGCCAGCAGCCCGGGGGTGGGGGGGCTGGAGACCCAGTACTTC. This sequence encodes CASSPGVGGLETQYF.

The rearrangement links TRBV30 to TRBJ1-1; 8 bases agree with TRBD1. CDR1 is GTSNPN and CDR2 is SVGIG in the germline V gene (reference sequence). Trimming cost V 0 bases and J 7 bases; bases outside gene matches: 4. The CDR3 spans 13 residues. The CDR3 loop reads CAWSVQGAGEAFF. The DNA for the CDR3 is TGTGCCTGGAGTGTTCAGGGGGCAGGTGAAGCTTTCTTT.

This chain links TRBV18 with TRBJ2-3, with D possibly being TRBD2 (6 bases). CDR1 KGHSH and CDR2 LQKENI come from the germline V gene. The CDR3 has 15 residues. V gave up 1 base and J gave up 1 base, with 9 bases separating them. In DNA, the CDR3 is TGTGCCAGCTCACCACGGGCTAGCGGCACAGATACGCAGTATTTT. It specifies CASSPRASGTDTQYF.